The 16 T cell receptor beta chains below were found in one sample sequenced in a study of shared clonotypes between healthy human individuals (dated by TCRdb to between 2020 and 2021). Library preparation employed the immunoSEQ multiplex PCR assay. TCRdb mirrors the immuneACCESS table, restricted to in-frame sequences. Some clones are absent from its copies; in checked studies, under half trace to an unresolved V gene, and the reason for the others is unknown. For this sample there are 300,000 or so clones; under 80% appear just once. The ten biggest clones cover around a tenth of the sample. The sequenced material came from memory CD4+ T cells sorted from blood. The cell subset or site label here, explained by the study, means: CD45RA-negative fraction. All receptors derive from a man under 40 in good health.

This chain connects TRBV28 to TRBJ1-4, with TRBD1 as a possible D gene (5 bases). The V and J ends lost 4 bases and 10 bases respectively, with 16 bases between them. The CDR3 loop spans 14 amino acids. Per germline, CDR1 MDHEN and CDR2 SYDVKM. The CDR3 coding sequence is TGTGCCAGCAGTTACCCTGCGGGGCAGGCAAAACTGTTTTTT. This translates into CASSYPAGQAKLFF. The full variable domain, its missing parts supplied by reference TRBV28 and TRBJ1-4, is DVKVTQSSRYLVKRTGEKVFLECVQDMDHENMFWYRQDPGLGLRLIYFSYDVKMKEKGDIPEGYSVSREKKERFSLILESASTNQTSMYLCASSYPAGQAKLFFGSGTQLSVL.

This clone was observed a handful of times. The rearrangement links TRBV19 to TRBJ1-3; 7 bases line up with TRBD1. Germline loops: CDR1 LNHDA, CDR2 SQIVND (reference sequence). The V gene end was trimmed by 4 bases and the J gene end by 3 bases; junction bases not matched to a gene: 6. This CDR3 has 15 amino acids. For the CDR3, the DNA is TGTGCCAGTAGTACATCGGGACAGCTTGGAAACACCATATATTTT. Translation: CASSTSGQLGNTIYF.

The chain couples TRBV28 to TRBJ2-3, with D hard to call. CDR1 is MDHEN, CDR2 SYDVKM, per germline. The CDR3 totals 13 residues. Trimming removed 8 bases from V and 0 bases from J, with 9 bases in between. The CDR3 is CASQDPSTDTQYF. The CDR3 bases are TGTGCCAGCCAAGACCCTAGCACAGATACGCAGTATTTT.

The chain uses TRBV14 and TRBJ2-1; 8 bases map to TRBD2. The CDR3 spans 15 residues. The V gene's germline CDR1 is SGHDN and CDR2 FVKESK. V was pared by 1 base and J by 7 bases, with 6 bases of the junction left unmatched. CDR3 residues: CASSQGGLAGNEQFF. CDR3 DNA: TGTGCCAGCAGCCAAGGAGGACTAGCTGGGAATGAGCAGTTCTTC.

In this sample, this clone turned up a few times. The chain carries TRBV10-3 and TRBJ2-5; maybe TRBD1 (6 bases). Germline assignment: CDR1 ENHRY and CDR2 SYGVKD. The CDR3 covers 13 residues. V was trimmed by 9 bases and J by 3 bases, leaving 14 bases between them. The CDR3 DNA follows: TGTGCCATACACAGGGATTTGAAAGAGACCCAGTACTTC. This gives the protein CAIHRDLKETQYF.

The CDR3 bases are TGTGCCAGCAGCCCCGGGGCCGGGGACAGAGCCTACGAGCAGTACTTC. Translating gives CASSPGAGDRAYEQYF. The chain links TRBV7-7 to TRBJ2-7; 7 positions agree with TRBD1. The trim removed 5 bases at V and 2 bases at J, leaving 12 bases unmatched. The CDR3 runs 16 residues. The germline V gene encodes CDR1 SSHAT and CDR2 FNYEAQ (reference sequence).

The CDR3 sequence is CASSGGTGNIHEQYF. The CDR3 region has the DNA TGTGCCAGCAGCGGGGGGACAGGGAATATTCACGAGCAGTACTTC. The chain is built from TRBV9 and TRBJ2-7, with 9 positions matching TRBD1. The CDR3 totals 15 residues. Germline lookup yields CDR1 SGDLS and CDR2 YYNGEE. V shed 3 bases and J 5 bases; nucleotides not matched to a gene: 9.

This clone has more than one count but fewer than ten. The rearrangement joins TRBV2 to TRBJ2-1; possible D gene TRBD1, 6 bases. CDR1 is SNHLY, CDR2 FYNNEI, per germline. V was trimmed by 1 base and J by 5 bases, leaving 9 bases between them. The CDR3 has 14 amino acids. The CDR3 DNA follows: TGTGCCAGCAGTGAAGGACAGGCAAACAATGAGCAGTTCTTC. This sequence encodes CASSEGQANNEQFF.

V and J are TRBV6-1 and TRBJ1-4; TRBD1 matches 7 bases. CDR3 size: 18 residues. In germline, CDR1 is MNHNS, CDR2 SASEGT. V shed 3 bases and J 11 bases; nucleotides not matched to a gene: 21. CDR3 nucleotide sequence: TGTGCCAGCAGTGACAGCTGGAATCAGGGGGGGTCGTCGAGGAAACTGTTTTTT. It translates to CASSDSWNQGGSSRKLFF.

The chain recombines TRBV19 with TRBJ2-1, with TRBD1 matching over 8 bases. Germline V gives CDR1 LNHDA, CDR2 SQIVND (reference sequence). The CDR3 consists of 13 residues. The V gene end was trimmed by 10 bases and the J gene end by 8 bases; junction bases not matched to a gene: 10. This chain's CDR3 is CATRPTGDDEQFF. The CDR3 DNA reads as TGTGCCACCAGACCGACAGGGGACGATGAGCAGTTCTTC. Based on the CDR3 plus reference TRBV19 and TRBJ2-1, the full variable domain is DGGITQSPKYLFRKEGQNVTLSCEQNLNHDAMYWYRQDPGQGLRLIYYSQIVNDFQKGDIAEGYSVSREKKESFPLTVTSAQKNPTAFYLCATRPTGDDEQFFGPGTRLTVL.

The chain has TRBV5-6 and TRBJ2-5; D assignment may be TRBD1 or TRBD2 (5 bases each). Germline V gene data show CDR1 as SGHDT and CDR2 as YYEEEE. The CDR3 has 14 amino acids. Deletions cut 4 bases from V and 5 bases from J, with 15 bases between. The CDR3 region is CASSRGENGETQYF. The CDR3, as DNA: TGTGCCAGCAGCCGAGGGGAGAACGGGGAGACCCAGTACTTC.

This chain joins TRBV25-1 and TRBJ2-5, with D tentatively TRBD2 (6 bases). The last part of the DNA fits TRBJ2-7 better; the J call may be wrong. CDR3 size: 13 residues. Germline loops: CDR1 MGHDK, CDR2 SYGVNS. CDR3 bases: TGTGCCAGCAGTGACCCGGGGGCCTACGAGCAGTACTTC. It yields the protein CASSDPGAYEQYF.

The chain has TRBV9 and TRBJ2-1; possible D gene TRBD2, 6 bases. V was clipped by 0 bases and J by 7 bases, with 14 bases between them. The CDR3 covers 15 residues. The germline CDR1 and CDR2 sequences are SGDLS and YYNGEE. CDR3 loop: CASSVDRGGRNEQFF. CDR3 DNA: TGTGCCAGCAGCGTAGATAGGGGAGGTAGGAATGAGCAGTTCTTC.

The rearrangement links TRBV28 to TRBJ2-7; D may match TRBD1 or TRBD2 (5 bases each). Trimming pared 8 bases from V and 0 bases from J, leaving 14 bases between. This CDR3 has 14 residues. CDR1 is MDHEN, CDR2 SYDVKM, per germline. The CDR3, as DNA: TGTGCCAGCCAGAAGCCCGGGACCTCCTACGAGCAGTACTTC. It yields the protein CASQKPGTSYEQYF.

This rearrangement joins TRBV12-5 to TRBJ2-3; 10 bases match TRBD2. CDR1 and CDR2 (germline): LGHNT, FRNRAP. V dropped 2 bases and J dropped 2; count of bases not matched to a gene: 7. This CDR3 region has 17 residues. CDR3: CASGLLSSGGYTDTQYF. In nucleotides, the CDR3 is TGTGCTAGTGGTTTGTTGTCTAGCGGGGGCTACACAGATACGCAGTATTTT. The full variable domain, with the rest looked up from reference TRBV12-5 and TRBJ2-3, is DARVTQTPRHKVTEMGQEVTMRCQPILGHNTVFWYRQTMMQGLELLAYFRNRAPLDDSGMPKDRFSAEMPDATLATLKIQPSEPRDSAVYFCASGLLSSGGYTDTQYFGPGTRLTVL.

The chain recombines TRBV19 with TRBJ2-3; possibly TRBD2 for D (5 bases). There are 13 residues in the CDR3. Germline assignment: CDR1 LNHDA and CDR2 SQIVND (reference sequence). The V end was cut by 7 bases, the J end by 2 bases, with 10 bases between. Written as DNA, the CDR3 is TGTGCCAGTACCCCGGGATCCACAGATACGCAGTATTTT. Translating gives CASTPGSTDTQYF. The full variable domain, in which reference TRBV19 and TRBJ2-3 provide the parts outside the CDR3, is DGGITQSPKYLFRKEGQNVTLSCEQNLNHDAMYWYRQDPGQGLRLIYYSQIVNDFQKGDIAEGYSVSREKKESFPLTVTSAQKNPTAFYLCASTPGSTDTQYFGPGTRLTVL.